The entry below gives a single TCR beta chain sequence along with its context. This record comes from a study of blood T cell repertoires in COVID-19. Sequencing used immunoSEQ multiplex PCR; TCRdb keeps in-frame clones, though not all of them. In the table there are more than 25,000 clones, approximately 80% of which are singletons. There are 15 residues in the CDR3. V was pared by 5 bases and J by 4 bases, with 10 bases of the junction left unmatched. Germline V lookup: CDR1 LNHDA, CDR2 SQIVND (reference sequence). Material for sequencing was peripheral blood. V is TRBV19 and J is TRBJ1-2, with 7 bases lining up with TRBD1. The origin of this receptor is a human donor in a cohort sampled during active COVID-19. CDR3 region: CASSVGTVPSYGYTF. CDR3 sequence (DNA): TGTGCCAGTAGTGTCGGGACAGTTCCCAGCTATGGCTACACCTTC. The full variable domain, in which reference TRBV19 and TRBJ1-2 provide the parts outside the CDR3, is DGGITQSPKYLFRKEGQNVTLSCEQNLNHDAMYWYRQDPGQGLRLIYYSQIVNDFQKGDIAEGYSVSREKKESFPLTVTSAQKNPTAFYLCASSVGTVPSYGYTFGSGTRLTVV.